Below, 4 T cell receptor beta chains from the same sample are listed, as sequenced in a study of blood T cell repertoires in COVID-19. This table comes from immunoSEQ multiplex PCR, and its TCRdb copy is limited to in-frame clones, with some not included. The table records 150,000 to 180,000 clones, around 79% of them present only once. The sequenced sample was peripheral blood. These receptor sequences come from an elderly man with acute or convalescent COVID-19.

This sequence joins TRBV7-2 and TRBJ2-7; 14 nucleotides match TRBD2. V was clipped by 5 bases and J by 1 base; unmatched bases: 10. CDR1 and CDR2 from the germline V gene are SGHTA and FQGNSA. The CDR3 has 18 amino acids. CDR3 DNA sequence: TGTGCCAGCAGCGTCAGGACGGGACTAGCGGGGGAGTCCTACGAGCAGTACTTC. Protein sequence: CASSVRTGLAGESYEQYF. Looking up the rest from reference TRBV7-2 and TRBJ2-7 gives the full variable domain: GAGVSQSPSNKVTEKGKDVELRCDPISGHTALYWYRQSLGQGLEFLIYFQGNSAPDKSGLPSDRFSAERTGGSVSTLTIQRTQQEDSAVYLCASSVRTGLAGESYEQYFGPGTRLTVT.

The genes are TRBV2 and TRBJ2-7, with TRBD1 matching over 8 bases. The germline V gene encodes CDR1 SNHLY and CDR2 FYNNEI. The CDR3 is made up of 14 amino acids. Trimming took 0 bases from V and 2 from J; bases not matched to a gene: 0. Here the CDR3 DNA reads TGTGCCAGCAGTGAAGCACAGGGGGCCTACGAGCAGTACTTC. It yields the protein CASSEAQGAYEQYF. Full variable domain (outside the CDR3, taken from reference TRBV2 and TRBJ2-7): EPEVTQTPSHQVTQMGQEVILRCVPISNHLYFYWYRQILGQKVEFLVSFYNNEISEKSEIFDDQFSVERPDGSNFTLKIRSTKLEDSAMYFCASSEAQGAYEQYFGPGTRLTVT.

This CDR3 is CASTPVGTGQAGELFF. CDR3 sequence (DNA): TGTGCCAGCACCCCGGTCGGGACAGGGCAAGCCGGGGAGCTGTTTTTT. The chain joins TRBV27 to TRBJ2-2; 9 bases line up with TRBD1. CDR1 is MNHEY and CDR2 is SMNVEV in the germline V gene (reference sequence). CDR3 length equals 16 residues. The J segment lost 6 bases and the V segment lost 7 bases, leaving 12 bases of the junction unmatched.

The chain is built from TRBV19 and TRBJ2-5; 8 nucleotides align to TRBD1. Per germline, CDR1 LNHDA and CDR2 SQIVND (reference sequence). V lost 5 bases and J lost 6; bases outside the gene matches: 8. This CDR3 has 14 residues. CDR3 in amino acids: CASSPRTGQQTQYF. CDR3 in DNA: TGTGCCAGTAGTCCCCGGACAGGGCAACAGACCCAGTACTTC. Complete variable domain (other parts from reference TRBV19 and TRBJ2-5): DGGITQSPKYLFRKEGQNVTLSCEQNLNHDAMYWYRQDPGQGLRLIYYSQIVNDFQKGDIAEGYSVSREKKESFPLTVTSAQKNPTAFYLCASSPRTGQQTQYFGPGTRLLVL.